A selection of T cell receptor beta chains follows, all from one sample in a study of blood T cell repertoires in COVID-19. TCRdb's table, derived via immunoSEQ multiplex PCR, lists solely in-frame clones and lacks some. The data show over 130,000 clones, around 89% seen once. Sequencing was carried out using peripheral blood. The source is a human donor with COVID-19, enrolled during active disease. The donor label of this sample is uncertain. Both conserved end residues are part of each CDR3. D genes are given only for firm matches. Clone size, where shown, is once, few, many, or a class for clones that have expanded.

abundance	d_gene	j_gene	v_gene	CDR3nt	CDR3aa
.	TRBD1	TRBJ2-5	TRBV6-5	TGTGCCAGTCGGACAGGGGTAGGGCAGACCCAGTACTTC	CASRTGVGQTQYF
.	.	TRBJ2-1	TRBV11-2	TGTGCCCCTCAAAACAGGTTGACCTACAATGAGCAGTTCTTC	CAPQNRLTYNEQFF
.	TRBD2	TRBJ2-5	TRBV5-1	TGCGCCAGCAGCGTAGCGGGGGGGCCAGAGACCCAGTACTTC	CASSVAGGPETQYF
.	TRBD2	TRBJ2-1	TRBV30	TGTGCCTGGAGGAAAGCGGGAGGGCCCGGGGAGCAGTTCTTC	CAWRKAGGPGEQFF
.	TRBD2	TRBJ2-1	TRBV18	TGTGCCAGCTCACCCACCGCCCAGCGGGAGGCGTTCTTC	CASSPTAQREAFF
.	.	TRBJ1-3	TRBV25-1	TGTGCCAGCAGTGATCCGCCAGGGCCAGCCTCTGGAAACACCATATATTTT	CASSDPPGPASGNTIYF
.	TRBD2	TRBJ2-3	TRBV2	TGTGCCAGCAGTGAACGTAGCGGGGTACCCGGTGAGCAGTATTTT	CASSERSGVPGEQYF
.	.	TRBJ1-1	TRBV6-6	TGTGCCAGCACCAGTGCAGGACAGACAGAAGCTTTCTTT	CASTSAGQTEAFF
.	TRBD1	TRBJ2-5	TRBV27	TGTGCCAGCAGTTTAGGGACAGGGGGCGTGGAGACCCAGTACTTC	CASSLGTGGVETQYF
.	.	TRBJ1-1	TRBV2	TGTGCCAGCAGTGCGGGTAGGAACACTGAAGCTTTCTTT	CASSAGRNTEAFF
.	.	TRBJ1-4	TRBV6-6	TGTGCCAGCAGAGGTCCCGACAGCGAAAAACTGTTTTTT	CASRGPDSEKLFF
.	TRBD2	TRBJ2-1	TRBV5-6	TGTGCCAGCAGCTCACGGACTAGCGGGGGTTCCTACAATGAGCAGTTCTTC	CASSSRTSGGSYNEQFF
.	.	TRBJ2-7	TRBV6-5	TGTGCCACGCGGTCGGCGGGGACAGATTACAACGAGCAGTACTTC	CATRSAGTDYNEQYF
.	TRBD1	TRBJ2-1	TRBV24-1	TGTGCCACCCGGGACAGGGGAAATGAGCAGTTCTTC	CATRDRGNEQFF
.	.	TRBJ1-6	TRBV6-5	TGTGCCAGCAGTTACTCACTAGTTGGCCCGTCCACACCCCTCCACTTT	CASSYSLVGPSTPLHF
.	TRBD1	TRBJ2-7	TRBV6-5	TGTGCCAGCAGGAAACAGGGGGCCCAGGGCGAGCAGTACTTC	CASRKQGAQGEQYF
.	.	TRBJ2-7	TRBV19	TGTGCCAGTAGTATCCGTCAGGGGGGCGACGAGCAGTACTTC	CASSIRQGGDEQYF
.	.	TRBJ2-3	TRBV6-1	TGTGCCAGCAGTGAGCAGGCCCCCGAGGATACGCAGTATTTT	CASSEQAPEDTQYF
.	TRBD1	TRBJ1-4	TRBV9	TGTGCCAGCACCCGGACAGGTACTAATGAAAAACTGTTTTTT	CASTRTGTNEKLFF
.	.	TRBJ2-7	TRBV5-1	TGCGCCAGCAGCTTTACAGGGCTCGGTGACGAGCAGTACTTC	CASSFTGLGDEQYF
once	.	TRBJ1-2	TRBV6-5	TGTGCCAGCAGTTACTCGCCCTCAGGGGTTTACACCTTC	CASSYSPSGVYTF
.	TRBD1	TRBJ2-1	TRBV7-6	TGTGCCAGCAGCTTGTTGACAGGGTACAATGAGCAGTTCTTC	CASSLLTGYNEQFF
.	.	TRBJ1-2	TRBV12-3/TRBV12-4	TGTGCCAGCAGCCTTGACGGGGGGTTTGGCTACACCTTC	CASSLDGGFGYTF
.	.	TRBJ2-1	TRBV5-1	TGCGCCAGCAGCTTTACACCAGGAGAGCAGTTCTTC	CASSFTPGEQFF
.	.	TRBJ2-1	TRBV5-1	TGCGCCAGCAGCTTGGGAGGGGCGGGGGAGCAGTTCTTC	CASSLGGAGEQFF
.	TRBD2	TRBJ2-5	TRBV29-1	TGCAGCGTTGTGGTAGGAGCGGGGGGGATTTTACTGGAGACCCAGTACTTC	CSVVVGAGGILLETQYF
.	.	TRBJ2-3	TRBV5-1	TGCGCCAGCAAGAGTCTAGCGAGGGGGGGAGATACGCAGTATTTT	CASKSLARGGDTQYF
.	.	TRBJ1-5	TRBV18	TGTGCCAGCTCACCAAGCGGGGACAATCAGCCCCAGCATTTT	CASSPSGDNQPQHF
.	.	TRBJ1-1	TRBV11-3	TGTGCCAGCAGCTACGGGGGGCGGGGCACTGAAGCTTTCTTT	CASSYGGRGTEAFF
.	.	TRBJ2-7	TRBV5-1	TGCGCCAGCAGCTTGGGCACCGACAAGTACTTC	CASSLGTDKYF
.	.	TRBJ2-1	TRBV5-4	TGTGCCAGCACCAACCGGGGTGTTGAGAATGAGCAGTTCTTC	CASTNRGVENEQFF
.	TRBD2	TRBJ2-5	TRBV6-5	TGTGCCAGCAGGCCGGGACTAGCGACAGAGACCCAGTACTTC	CASRPGLATETQYF
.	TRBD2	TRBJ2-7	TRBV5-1	TGCGCCAGCAGCTTGCGAACTAGCGGGGTCGGCGAGCAGTACTTC	CASSLRTSGVGEQYF
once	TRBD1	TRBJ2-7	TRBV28	TGTGCCAGCATTCACCGGGGACAGGGGGGCTACGAGCAGTACTTC	CASIHRGQGGYEQYF
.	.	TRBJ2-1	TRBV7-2	TGTGCCAGCAGGCCTTTGCGGGGAACTTACAATGAGCAGTTCTTC	CASRPLRGTYNEQFF
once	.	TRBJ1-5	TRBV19	TGTGCCACCACCCATGTATTGCGCAGCAATCAGCCCCAGCATTTT	CATTHVLRSNQPQHF
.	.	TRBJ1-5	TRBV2	TGTGCCAGCAATATATACAGGACCAATCAGCCCCAGCATTTT	CASNIYRTNQPQHF
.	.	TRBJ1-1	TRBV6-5	TGTGCCAGCCTTCAGGGCTGGGGCACTGAAGCTTTCTTT	CASLQGWGTEAFF
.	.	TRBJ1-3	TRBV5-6	TGTGCCAGCAGTCCAGGTGTGGAAAACACCATATATTTT	CASSPGVENTIYF
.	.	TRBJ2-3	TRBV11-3	TGTGCCAGCAGCTTAGATCCTGGCGGGAGCACAGATACGCAGTATTTT	CASSLDPGGSTDTQYF
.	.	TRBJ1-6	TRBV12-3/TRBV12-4	TGTGCCAGCACGGCAGGGAATTCACCCCTCCACTTT	CASTAGNSPLHF
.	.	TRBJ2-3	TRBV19	TGTGCCAGTAGTTCCATACAGGGTTTCGCAGATACGCAGTATTTT	CASSSIQGFADTQYF
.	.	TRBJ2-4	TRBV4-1	TGCGCCAGCAGCTCCCATACCGGGCAGGGGAAAAACATTCAGTACTTC	CASSSHTGQGKNIQYF
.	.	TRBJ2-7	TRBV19	TGTGCCAGTAGTATCGAGGTTGGCCACGAGCAGTACTTC	CASSIEVGHEQYF
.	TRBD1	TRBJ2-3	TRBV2	TGTGCCAGCTCATCAGGGGGATTCGATACGCAGTATTTT	CASSSGGFDTQYF
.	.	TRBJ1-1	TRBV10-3	TGTGCCATCAGTGACCCCCTCCGAGGGACTGAAGCTTTCTTT	CAISDPLRGTEAFF
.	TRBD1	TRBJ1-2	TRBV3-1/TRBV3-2	TGTGCCAGCAGCGGGACAGGGAATGGCTACACCTTC	CASSGTGNGYTF
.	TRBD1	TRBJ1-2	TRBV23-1	TGCGCCAGCAGTCTCGGGACAGCAAAACCAGACTATGGCTACACCTTC	CASSLGTAKPDYGYTF
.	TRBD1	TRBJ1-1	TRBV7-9	TGTGCCAGCAGCTTCCAGGGGGTGATGTCGGGTGAAGCTTTCTTT	CASSFQGVMSGEAFF
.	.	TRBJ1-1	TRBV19	TGTGCCAGTACGGCTCGGGGGTGGACTGAAGCTTTCTTT	CASTARGWTEAFF
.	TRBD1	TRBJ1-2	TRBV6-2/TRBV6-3	TGTGCCAGCAGTTATTCCCTACAGGGGGCGAGGGGCTACACCTTC	CASSYSLQGARGYTF
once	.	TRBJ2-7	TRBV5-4	TGTGCCAGCAGCTTGGCAGGGTACTCCTACGAGCAGTACTTC	CASSLAGYSYEQYF
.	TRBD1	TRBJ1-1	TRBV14	TGTGCCAGCGCCGGACAGGGAGGCACTGAAGCTTTCTTT	CASAGQGGTEAFF
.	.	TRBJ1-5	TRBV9	TGTGCCAGCAGCGTAGGGGGGAGGAAAAGCAATCAGCCCCAGCATTTT	CASSVGGRKSNQPQHF
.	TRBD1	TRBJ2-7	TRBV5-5	TGTGCCAGCATGCGGACAGGGGAATACGAGCAGTACTTC	CASMRTGEYEQYF
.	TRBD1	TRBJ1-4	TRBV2	TGTGCCAGCAGCAATGACAGGGTAGAAACTAATGAAAAACTGTTTTTT	CASSNDRVETNEKLFF